Following are 24 T cell receptor beta chains from one sample sequenced in a study of cytomegalovirus exposure and HLA in healthy donors. Primers included in the PCR were 60 Vbeta and 13 Jbeta primers. Repertoires were generated with immunoSEQ multiplex PCR, while TCRdb's copy carries only in-frame clones and drops some. The sample consists of over 100,000 clones, 75% to 80% of them appearing once. What was sequenced was PBMCs. The receptor set was obtained from a male donor in good health and CMV-seropositive.

The V gene is TRBV2, the J gene TRBJ1-2; 9 positions match TRBD1. This CDR3 contains 15 residues. V was pared by 7 bases and J by 5 bases, with 11 bases of the junction left unmatched. The germline V gene has CDR1 SNHLY and CDR2 FYNNEI. This CDR3 is CASTRTGGSGYGYTF. CDR3 nucleotide sequence: TGTGCCAGCACGAGAACAGGGGGCAGTGGATATGGCTACACCTTC.

CDR3 in amino acids: CASSNRGSTAYEQYF. As DNA, the CDR3 is TGTGCCAGCAGCAATCGGGGATCCACGGCCTACGAGCAGTACTTC. The genes are TRBV27 and TRBJ2-7; D possibly corresponds to TRBD2 (5 bases). V dropped 6 bases and J dropped 2 bases, with 17 bases sitting between them. The V gene's germline CDR1 is MNHEY and CDR2 SMNVEV (reference sequence). CDR3 length equals 15 residues.

This chain uses TRBV6-5 with TRBJ2-5; 8 positions match TRBD2. Trimming took 7 bases from V and 5 from J; bases not matched to a gene: 9. In germline, CDR1 is MNHEY, CDR2 SVGAGI. The CDR3 runs to 14 residues. The CDR3 region has the DNA TGTGCCAGCACCCCACTAGCGGAGGGGGAGACCCAGTACTTC. Translating gives CASTPLAEGETQYF.

This chain connects TRBV7-9 to TRBJ2-6; a weak D match, TRBD2 (6 bases). Trimming pared 2 bases from V and 3 bases from J, leaving 8 bases between. The germline V gene has CDR1 SEHNR and CDR2 FQNEAQ (reference sequence). CDR3 length equals 15 residues. CDR3 protein: CASSLRGIGANVLTF. The CDR3 DNA sequence: TGTGCCAGCAGCTTACGGGGGATTGGGGCCAACGTCCTGACTTTC.

The chain is built from TRBV7-2 and TRBJ1-4; TRBD1 agrees at 9 bases. The CDR3 has 14 residues. Germline V gives CDR1 SGHTA, CDR2 FQGNSA. The junction had 9 bases not matched to a gene; V was cut back by 5 bases and J by 11 bases. The CDR3 DNA is TGTGCCAGCAGCCTAGTTGAGACAGGGGGGAAACTGTTTTTT. Translating gives CASSLVETGGKLFF.

The V gene is TRBV19, the J gene TRBJ2-7; D may be TRBD1 (6 bases). The CDR3 is 14 residues long. Germline assignment: CDR1 LNHDA and CDR2 SQIVND (reference sequence). Trimming removed 6 bases at V and 6 bases at J, with 18 bases between. As DNA, the CDR3 is TGTGCCAGTAGGCCGACAGGTGGACACGCCGAGCAGTACTTC. Encoded protein: CASRPTGGHAEQYF. Full variable domain (outside the CDR3, taken from reference TRBV19 and TRBJ2-7): DGGITQSPKYLFRKEGQNVTLSCEQNLNHDAMYWYRQDPGQGLRLIYYSQIVNDFQKGDIAEGYSVSREKKESFPLTVTSAQKNPTAFYLCASRPTGGHAEQYFGPGTRLTVT.

The chain carries TRBV18 and TRBJ2-5, with D possibly TRBD1 on 5 matching bases. The V and J ends lost 2 bases and 5 bases respectively, with 12 bases between them. Germline V gene sequence: CDR1 KGHSH, CDR2 LQKENI. This CDR3 is built from 14 residues. The CDR3 DNA sequence: TGTGCCAGCTCACCATCGGCAGGGCGGGAGACCCAGTACTTC. It yields the protein CASSPSAGRETQYF.

V gene TRBV27 combines with J gene TRBJ1-2, with 9 positions matching TRBD1. V trimming: 6 bases; J trimming: 5 bases; junction bases outside the gene matches: 4. The CDR3 is 13 residues long. The germline gives CDR1 MNHEY, CDR2 SMNVEV (reference sequence). CDR3 nucleotide sequence: TGTGCCAGCAGAATGGGACAGGGATATGGCTACACCTTC. Amino acids: CASRMGQGYGYTF.

The J gene is TRBJ1-2, the V gene TRBV28, with D hard to call. There are 12 residues in the CDR3. With 5 bases removed from V and 0 bases from J, the gap between germline ends came to 4 bases. Germline lookup yields CDR1 MDHEN and CDR2 SYDVKM. The CDR3 sequence is CASSLANYGYTF. DNA for the CDR3: TGTGCCAGCAGTCTAGCTAACTATGGCTACACCTTC.

The rearrangement joins TRBV19 to TRBJ2-3, with D maybe TRBD1 (6 bases). V was trimmed by 3 bases and J by 2 bases, leaving 12 bases between them. Germline-derived CDR1 and CDR2 are LNHDA and SQIVND (reference sequence). CDR3 length equals 15 residues. The CDR3 here is CASSMAGVLTDTQYF. The CDR3 bases are TGTGCCAGTAGTATGGCAGGGGTTCTCACAGATACGCAGTATTTT.

The chain combines TRBV5-6 with TRBJ2-2, with D possibly being TRBD1 (6 bases). CDR1 and CDR2 (germline): SGHDT, YYEEEE. This CDR3 has 14 residues. Trimming removed 0 bases at V and 6 bases at J, with 9 bases between. The CDR3 here is CASSLGGRAGELFF. The DNA of the CDR3 is TGTGCCAGCAGCTTGGGGGGGCGTGCCGGGGAGCTGTTTTTT. The full variable domain, its missing parts supplied by reference TRBV5-6 and TRBJ2-2, is DAGVTQSPTHLIKTRGQQVTLRCSPKSGHDTVSWYQQALGQGPQFIFQYYEEEERQRGNFPDRFSGHQFPNYSSELNVNALLLGDSALYLCASSLGGRAGELFFGEGSRLTVL.

The rearrangement joins TRBV6-6 to TRBJ2-2; the D gene is possibly TRBD1 (6 bases). The V and J ends lost 6 bases and 3 bases respectively, with 14 bases between them. Germline CDR1 and CDR2: MNHNY and SVGAGI (reference sequence). This CDR3 region has 15 residues. The CDR3 DNA sequence: TGTGCCAGCAGCATCAGGGGATCGGACACCGGGGAGCTGTTTTTT. It specifies CASSIRGSDTGELFF.

This clone has only a few counts. The V call is TRBV5-1, the J call TRBJ1-6; a possible D gene is TRBD1 (6 bases). This CDR3 is 16 amino acids long. V was trimmed by 5 bases and J by 0 bases, leaving 12 bases between them. The germline V gene encodes CDR1 SGHRS and CDR2 YFSETQ. The CDR3, as DNA: TGCGCCAGCAGGCCCGAGGACAGCTCCTATAATTCACCCCTCCACTTT. This translates into CASRPEDSSYNSPLHF. The full variable domain, its missing parts supplied by reference TRBV5-1 and TRBJ1-6, is KAGVTQTPRYLIKTRGQQVTLSCSPISGHRSVSWYQQTPGQGLQFLFEYFSETQRNKGNFPGRFSGRQFSNSRSEMNVSTLELGDSALYLCASRPEDSSYNSPLHFGNGTRLTVT.

The rearrangement joins TRBV27 to TRBJ1-2; no firm D call. The length of the CDR3 is 14 residues. The V gene lost 5 bases and the J gene lost 7 bases, with 17 bases spanning the gap. Germline values: CDR1 MNHEY, CDR2 SMNVEV (reference sequence). As DNA, the CDR3 is TGTGCCAGCAGTCGCTTCGACGGCGGTCGTGGCTACACCTTC. Its translation is CASSRFDGGRGYTF.

The sample holds a few counts of this clone. The chain joins TRBV5-1 to TRBJ1-4, with a weak D call TRBD1 (5 bases). V was trimmed by 1 base and J by 8 bases, leaving 15 bases between them. Germline values: CDR1 SGHRS, CDR2 YFSETQ. CDR3 size: 15 residues. The CDR3 region has the DNA TGCGCCAGCAGCTTGAATGGGGCCCTCCAAGAAAAACTGTTTTTT. Encoded protein: CASSLNGALQEKLFF.

CDR3 in amino acids: CASSPGTHRNQPQHF. CDR3 bases: TGCGCCAGCAGCCCCGGGACACATCGCAATCAGCCCCAGCATTTT. The chain carries TRBV4-1 and TRBJ1-5, with a tentative D call TRBD1 (6 bases). Germline values: CDR1 MGHRA, CDR2 YSYEKL. The CDR3 consists of 15 residues. With 4 bases removed from V and 2 bases from J, the gap between germline ends came to 12 bases.

This chain uses TRBV4-3 with TRBJ2-1; D possibly corresponds to TRBD2 (5 bases). V was clipped by 4 bases and J by 9 bases, with 25 bases between them. This CDR3 is 17 amino acids long. The germline V gene encodes CDR1 LGHNA and CDR2 YSLEER. CDR3 bases: TGCGCCAGCAGCCCGGGATCCGGGCTAGGGTTTTATTCTGAGCAGTTCTTC. This encodes CASSPGSGLGFYSEQFF.

CDR3 sequence reads: CASSARPHRAGGYTF. DNA of the CDR3: TGTGCCAGCAGTGCCCGACCCCACAGGGCCGGCGGCTACACCTTC. The chain joins TRBV2 to TRBJ1-2; perhaps TRBD1 as D (6 bases). Trimming removed 4 bases from V and 8 bases from J, with 20 bases in between. Germline CDR1 and CDR2: SNHLY and FYNNEI. This CDR3 spans 15 amino acids. Looking up the rest from reference TRBV2 and TRBJ1-2 gives the full variable domain: EPEVTQTPSHQVTQMGQEVILRCVPISNHLYFYWYRQILGQKVEFLVSFYNNEISEKSEIFDDQFSVERPDGSNFTLKIRSTKLEDSAMYFCASSARPHRAGGYTFGSGTRLTVV.

This rearrangement joins TRBV9 to TRBJ2-7; 8 bases are shared with TRBD2. CDR3 length: 18 residues. From germline, CDR1 is SGDLS and CDR2 YYNGEE. V trimming: 4 bases; J trimming: 3 bases; junction bases outside the gene matches: 18. CDR3 DNA sequence: TGTGCCAGCAGCCGCCATTCGGAGAAGCGGGAGCTGTTCTACGAGCAGTACTTC. It translates to CASSRHSEKRELFYEQYF.

This clone was observed a handful of times. The chain recombines TRBV11-2 with TRBJ2-7; the match to TRBD1 covers 8 bases. J lost 6 bases, V lost 0 bases, and 7 bases had no gene match. Germline CDR1 and CDR2: SGHAT and FQNNGV. The CDR3 is 15 residues long. The CDR3: CASSLDVRGRSEQYF. In nucleotides, the CDR3 is TGTGCCAGCAGCTTAGATGTCAGGGGGCGAAGCGAGCAGTACTTC.

The chain employs TRBV27 and TRBJ2-7; tentative D call: TRBD2 (5 bases). Trimming stripped 6 bases from V and 3 bases from J, with 15 bases between. The CDR3 runs 14 residues. Germline assignment: CDR1 MNHEY and CDR2 SMNVEV (reference sequence). The CDR3 is CASSLGGRSYEQYF. In DNA form, the CDR3 reads TGTGCCAGCAGCCTGGGCGGGCGAAGCTACGAGCAGTACTTC.

This clone was counted between two and nine times. The chain is built from TRBV19 and TRBJ2-2, with TRBD1 identical over 8 bases. Losses at the gene ends were 10 bases for V and 1 base for J; bases not matched to a gene: 5. The CDR3 totals 14 residues. Germline V gene sequence: CDR1 LNHDA, CDR2 SQIVND (reference sequence). CDR3 sequence: CATWGTGNTGELFF. The CDR3 DNA follows: TGTGCCACGTGGGGGACAGGGAACACCGGGGAGCTGTTTTTT.

The chain employs TRBV13 and TRBJ2-2, with TRBD2 matching 9 bases. Trimming at V came to 8 bases and at J to 0 bases, leaving 7 bases not matched to a gene. The germline CDR1 and CDR2 sequences are PRHDT and FYEKMQ (reference sequence). The CDR3 spans 16 residues. The CDR3: CASELREGSNTGELFF. DNA of the CDR3: TGTGCCAGCGAGTTGCGGGAGGGCTCGAACACCGGGGAGCTGTTTTTT.

The CDR3 DNA reads TGTGCCAGCAGTTTATGGGGAGCGGGAGGCCTAGAGACCCAGTACTTC. As protein: CASSLWGAGGLETQYF. The chain uses TRBV27 and TRBJ2-5, with 9 bases matching TRBD2. CDR3 length: 16 residues. Germline CDR1 reads MNHEY; CDR2 reads SMNVEV (reference sequence). The ends lost 1 base at V and 4 bases at J; junction bases unmatched: 7.